This TCR beta chain originates from a study of OX40 agonist ivuxolimab in advanced cancers. Study-level information: Earlier anti-PD-1, anti-PD-L1 or anti-CTLA-4 therapy was permitted; 35% to 50% had received some.

This CDR3 is built from 14 residues. V lost 8 bases, J lost 0 bases, and 11 bases lay in between. The germline CDR1 and CDR2 sequences are SNHLY and FYNNEI. Data came from immunoSEQ multiplex PCR; TCRdb stores just in-frame clones and leaves some out. The table includes about 34,000 clones, 80% to 95% detected once. Study-wide findings and caveats: There was clonal expansion of CD4+ and CD8+ blood T cells by week 6 at 0.1 to 3.0 mg/kg.

Regarding this clone: Its specificity is unknown.

V usage is TRBV2 and J usage is TRBJ2-1; possibly TRBD2 for D (5 bases). This TCR came from an adult with an advanced solid tumor such as melanoma, head and neck, liver or kidney cancer. The specimen comprised CD4+ or CD8+ T cells sorted from blood, sampled in a trial of the OX40 agonist ivuxolimab. For the CDR3, the DNA is TGTGCCAGCTTTCTGGCGGGCTCCTACAATGAGCAGTTCTTC. It translates to CASFLAGSYNEQFF.